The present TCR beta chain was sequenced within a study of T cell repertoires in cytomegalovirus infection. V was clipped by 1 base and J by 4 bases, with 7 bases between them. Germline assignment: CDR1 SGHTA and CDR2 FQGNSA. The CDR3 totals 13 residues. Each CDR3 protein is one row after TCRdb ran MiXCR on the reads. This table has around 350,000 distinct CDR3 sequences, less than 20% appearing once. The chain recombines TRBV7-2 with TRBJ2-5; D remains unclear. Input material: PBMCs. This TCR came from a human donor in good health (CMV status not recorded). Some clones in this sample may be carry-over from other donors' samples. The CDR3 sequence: CASSLVRGETQYF. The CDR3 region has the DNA TGTGCCAGCAGCTTAGTTAGAGGAGAGACCCAGTACTTC.